These 32 T cell receptor beta chains share one sample of origin, sequenced in a study of shared clonotypes between healthy human individuals. Sequenced by immunoSEQ multiplex PCR; TCRdb stores in-frame clones only, minus some. In the table there are millions of clones, about 95% of which are singletons. Naive CD8 cells lacked CD45RO, underwent positive selection for CCR7 and left out terminally differentiated effector memory CD45RA+ cells. The specimen was naive CD8+ T cells sorted from blood. The receptors were gathered from a man between 18 and 35 years old in good health.

Regarding this clone: At the DNA level, this CDR3 is encoded by other sequences in the same sample as well. V is TRBV27 and J is TRBJ2-7; 8 nucleotides line up with TRBD2. The germline gives CDR1 MNHEY, CDR2 SMNVEV (reference sequence). The CDR3 runs to 13 residues. The V gene end was trimmed by 2 bases and the J gene end by 4 bases; junction bases not matched to a gene: 1. The CDR3: CASSLVAGYEQYF. The CDR3 nucleotides are TGTGCCAGCAGTTTAGTAGCGGGGTACGAGCAGTACTTC.

The chain combines TRBV4-1 with TRBJ2-2; D might be TRBD2 (6 bases). CDR1 and CDR2 (germline): MGHRA, YSYEKL. This CDR3 region has 16 residues. V was trimmed by 3 bases and J by 4 bases, leaving 15 bases between them. CDR3 coding DNA: TGCGCCAGCAGCCACAGAGAAGGGAGGATCACCGGGGAGCTGTTTTTT. This encodes CASSHREGRITGELFF.

The chain employs TRBV5-4 and TRBJ2-1; possibly TRBD2 for D (6 bases). V lost 0 bases to trimming and J lost 7 bases, with 11 bases between them. The CDR3 has 14 residues. CDR1 and CDR2 from the germline V gene are SGHNT and YYREEE (reference sequence). CDR3 protein: CASSLVGGGNEQFF. In DNA, the CDR3 is TGTGCCAGCAGCTTGGTGGGAGGAGGAAATGAGCAGTTCTTC.

This CDR3 reads CASSPRDRGSYEQYF. The CDR3 nucleotides read TGTGCCAGCAGCCCGAGGGACAGGGGTTCCTACGAGCAGTACTTC. This chain connects TRBV11-1 to TRBJ2-7, with 10 bases matching TRBD1. V gave up 5 bases and J gave up 1 base; unmatched junction bases: 5. The CDR3 runs 15 residues. Germline V gene data show CDR1 as SGHAT and CDR2 as FQDESV (reference sequence).

J is TRBJ1-2 and V is TRBV7-9; D is possibly TRBD1 (5 bases). The CDR3 totals 13 residues. The V end was cut by 3 bases, the J end by 3 bases, with 8 bases between. Germline V gives CDR1 SEHNR, CDR2 FQNEAQ (reference sequence). The CDR3 sequence is CASSLEGYYGYTF. The CDR3, as DNA: TGTGCCAGCAGCTTGGAGGGGTACTATGGCTACACCTTC.

This chain joins TRBV18 and TRBJ2-7; D is uncertain. CDR3 size: 12 residues. Per the germline V gene, CDR1 is KGHSH and CDR2 is LQKENI. The V gene lost 4 bases and the J gene lost 3 bases, with 7 bases spanning the gap. The CDR3, as DNA: TGTGCCAGCTCACTCCCTAGCTACGAGCAGTACTTC. It encodes CASSLPSYEQYF.

The gene calls are TRBV4-1 and TRBJ2-7; unclear D gene. The CDR3 has 15 residues. With 6 bases removed from V and 0 bases from J, the gap between germline ends came to 15 bases. The germline V gene encodes CDR1 MGHRA and CDR2 YSYEKL. The CDR3 DNA reads TGCGCCAGCAGTTTAAAGCTTTCGAGCTCCTACGAGCAGTACTTC. Its protein is CASSLKLSSSYEQYF.

The chain joins TRBV30 to TRBJ1-5, with D possibly being TRBD1 (6 bases). The V gene lost 0 bases and the J gene lost 7 bases, with 13 bases spanning the gap. The CDR3 is made up of 14 amino acids. The germline gives CDR1 GTSNPN, CDR2 SVGIG (reference sequence). CDR3: CAWSVPAGDQPQHF. CDR3 nucleotide sequence: TGTGCCTGGAGTGTACCCGCAGGGGACCAGCCCCAGCATTTT.

This chain links TRBV5-4 with TRBJ2-2, with 8 bases fitting TRBD2. The CDR3 covers 16 residues. The germline gives CDR1 SGHNT, CDR2 YYREEE (reference sequence). Trimming cost V 3 bases and J 4 bases; bases outside gene matches: 8. CDR3 sequence reads: CASSSPGLGVTGELFF. The CDR3 DNA follows: TGTGCCAGCAGCTCACCGGGACTAGGGGTCACCGGGGAGCTGTTTTTT.

This clone appeared once. This chain joins TRBV7-2 and TRBJ1-1, with D hard to call. CDR1 and CDR2 (germline): SGHTA, FQGNSA. The CDR3 is 12 amino acids. V was clipped by 3 bases and J by 6 bases, with 8 bases between them. The CDR3 DNA reads TGTGCCAGCAGCTTGGGCGGGCCTGAAGCTTTCTTT. This sequence encodes CASSLGGPEAFF. The variable domain in full, completed from reference TRBV7-2 and TRBJ1-1, reads GAGVSQSPSNKVTEKGKDVELRCDPISGHTALYWYRQSLGQGLEFLIYFQGNSAPDKSGLPSDRFSAERTGGSVSTLTIQRTQQEDSAVYLCASSLGGPEAFFGQGTRLTVV.

J is TRBJ1-4 and V is TRBV7-9, with 10 bases fitting TRBD1. This CDR3 comprises 14 residues. After removal of 5 bases from V and 6 bases from J, the junction contained 3 bases not matched to a gene. CDR1 and CDR2 from the germline V gene are SEHNR and FQNEAQ (reference sequence). The CDR3 loop is CASSKTGGYEKLFF. The CDR3 nucleotides are TGTGCCAGCAGCAAGACAGGGGGCTATGAAAAACTGTTTTTT.

The chain links TRBV10-3 to TRBJ1-1; maybe TRBD1 (6 bases). CDR3 length: 12 amino acids. The germline V gene encodes CDR1 ENHRY and CDR2 SYGVKD. Trimming removed 6 bases from V and 6 bases from J, with 11 bases in between. DNA for the CDR3: TGTGCCATCAGCCCACAGGGCGCTGAAGCTTTCTTT. Translated: CAISPQGAEAFF.

The chain combines TRBV4-1 with TRBJ1-6; TRBD1 matches at 7 bases. CDR3 length equals 16 residues. Germline V gene sequence: CDR1 MGHRA, CDR2 YSYEKL. V shed 3 bases, J shed 11 bases, and the junction held 13 bases outside the gene matches. The CDR3 DNA is TGCGCCAGCAGCCATGCCGGGACAGAACCCTTCCCACCCCTCCACTTT. Translated: CASSHAGTEPFPPLHF.

V and J are TRBV5-1 and TRBJ2-7; D is tentatively TRBD1 or TRBD2 (5 bases each). CDR1 and CDR2 from the germline V gene are SGHRS and YFSETQ. CDR3 length equals 15 residues. Trimming took off 0 bases at V and 0 bases at J, with 10 bases between the two ends. For the CDR3, the DNA is TGCGCCAGCAGCTTGGTTCAGGGACCCTCCTACGAGCAGTACTTC. Translating it yields CASSLVQGPSYEQYF.

The chain recombines TRBV13 with TRBJ1-2, with TRBD1 matching 7 bases. The ends lost 8 bases at V and 8 bases at J; junction bases unmatched: 20. The CDR3 is made up of 16 amino acids. CDR1 and CDR2 from the germline V gene are PRHDT and FYEKMQ (reference sequence). Here the CDR3 DNA reads TGTGCCAGCCGCCCGCAGGGGGACATTTACCAGTGGGGCTACACCTTC. The encoded protein is CASRPQGDIYQWGYTF. The full variable domain, with the rest looked up from reference TRBV13 and TRBJ1-2, is AAGVIQSPRHLIKEKRETATLKCYPIPRHDTVYWYQQGPGQDPQFLISFYEKMQSDKGSIPDRFSAQQFSDYHSELNMSSLELGDSALYFCASRPQGDIYQWGYTFGSGTRLTVV.

This chain joins TRBV28 and TRBJ2-7; D gene unclear. The CDR3 has 12 amino acids. Trimming took 3 bases from V and 3 from J, leaving 6 bases between them. CDR1 MDHEN and CDR2 SYDVKM come from the germline V gene. DNA for the CDR3: TGTGCCAGCAGTTTGAAGGGCTACGAGCAGTACTTC. Translating gives CASSLKGYEQYF. Full variable domain (rest looked up from reference TRBV28 and TRBJ2-7): DVKVTQSSRYLVKRTGEKVFLECVQDMDHENMFWYRQDPGLGLRLIYFSYDVKMKEKGDIPEGYSVSREKKERFSLILESASTNQTSMYLCASSLKGYEQYFGPGTRLTVT.

Notes on this clone: This same CDR3 is encoded by further DNA sequences in the sample. The rearrangement uses TRBV4-1 and TRBJ1-1; D is ambiguous. Trimming shortened V by 0 bases and J by 5 bases, and 7 bases separated the two germline ends. Germline-derived CDR1 and CDR2 are MGHRA and YSYEKL. The CDR3 is 13 residues long. The CDR3, as DNA: TGCGCCAGCAGCCAAGAGAGAGGAACTGAAGCTTTCTTT. Translated, it gives CASSQERGTEAFF.

V is TRBV5-4 and J is TRBJ1-2; 8 bases fit TRBD1. Trimming removed 3 bases from V and 6 bases from J; junction bases left unmatched: 10. Germline V lookup: CDR1 SGHNT, CDR2 YYREEE (reference sequence). The CDR3 totals 15 residues. The CDR3 nucleotides are TGTGCCAGCAGCTGGGGGGGACAGGTCGATCATGGCTACACCTTC. This encodes CASSWGGQVDHGYTF.

This clone was recorded once. The rearrangement joins TRBV13 to TRBJ2-7; tentatively, D is TRBD2 (6 bases). V lost 5 bases to trimming and J lost 6 bases, with 14 bases between them. The CDR3 contains 13 residues. From germline, CDR1 is PRHDT and CDR2 FYEKMQ (reference sequence). The CDR3 DNA reads TGTGCCAGCAGCCCCGGGACTCGGGGCGAGCAGTACTTC. It specifies CASSPGTRGEQYF.

This chain links TRBV6-1 with TRBJ2-2; possibly TRBD2 for D (6 bases). This CDR3 has 16 residues. CDR1 MNHNS and CDR2 SASEGT come from the germline V gene. Trimming took 3 bases from V and 3 from J, leaving 14 bases between them. The CDR3 DNA sequence: TGTGCCAGCAGTGATTTGTCGGGACTTTACACCGGGGAGCTGTTTTTT. It encodes CASSDLSGLYTGELFF.

The chain carries TRBV2 and TRBJ2-7, with 8 bases identical to TRBD1. The CDR3 spans 19 residues. CDR1 is SNHLY, CDR2 FYNNEI, per germline. Germline trimming cut 5 bases from V and 3 bases from J; bases unmatched to any gene: 21. The CDR3 here is CASSMTRDRGYPLGYEQYF. CDR3 DNA: TGTGCCAGCAGTATGACGCGCGACAGGGGATATCCCTTAGGCTACGAGCAGTACTTC.

The chain employs TRBV28 and TRBJ1-2, with 7 bases aligning to TRBD1. The J segment lost 7 bases and the V segment lost 6 bases, leaving 11 bases of the junction unmatched. Germline loops: CDR1 MDHEN, CDR2 SYDVKM. This CDR3 region has 14 residues. For the CDR3, the DNA is TGTGCCAGCAGCAGCCCCGAGGGGGCGATTGGCTACACCTTC. Protein product: CASSSPEGAIGYTF.

The chain couples TRBV5-4 to TRBJ2-2; tentative D call: TRBD1 (6 bases). CDR3 length equals 14 residues. Germline-derived CDR1 and CDR2 are SGHNT and YYREEE (reference sequence). The V end was cut by 4 bases, the J end by 6 bases, with 13 bases between. The CDR3 here is CASSIVQGSGELFF. In DNA, the CDR3 is TGTGCCAGCAGCATAGTACAGGGATCCGGGGAGCTGTTTTTT.

The V call is TRBV7-9, the J call TRBJ2-2; D tentatively fits TRBD1 or TRBD2 (5 bases each). The length of the CDR3 is 16 residues. Germline CDR1 and CDR2: SEHNR and FQNEAQ (reference sequence). The ends were cut back, 5 bases at V and 0 bases at J, with 13 bases in the middle. The CDR3: CASSSTGLANTGELFF. CDR3 bases: TGTGCCAGCAGCAGTACGGGGCTCGCGAACACCGGGGAGCTGTTTTTT.

CDR3 amino acids: CASSAGTMSTEAFF. The CDR3 DNA sequence: TGTGCCAGCAGCGCCGGGACCATGAGCACTGAAGCTTTCTTT. The chain is built from TRBV9 and TRBJ1-1; tentatively, D is TRBD1 (5 bases). The CDR3 runs to 14 residues. Trimming took off 3 bases at V and 4 bases at J, with 13 bases between the two ends. Germline CDR1 SGDLS, CDR2 YYNGEE.

The chain links TRBV4-1 to TRBJ2-7, with 8 bases lining up with TRBD1. CDR1 MGHRA and CDR2 YSYEKL come from the germline V gene. The CDR3 runs to 15 residues. With 4 bases clipped from V and 6 bases from J, the junction kept 11 bases outside the gene matches. In DNA form, the CDR3 reads TGCGCCAGCAGCCCGCCTGAGGCAGGGGGCCTCGAGCAGTACTTC. Translating gives CASSPPEAGGLEQYF.

The V gene is TRBV30, the J gene TRBJ2-5; 11 nucleotides agree with TRBD2. Germline CDR1 and CDR2: GTSNPN and SVGIG (reference sequence). The junction had 13 bases not matched to a gene; V was cut back by 2 bases and J by 5 bases. The CDR3 runs to 17 residues. CDR3 DNA sequence: TGTGCCTGGAGTTGGGGGACTAGCGGAGGAAGCAGGGAGACCCAGTACTTC. Amino acid sequence: CAWSWGTSGGSRETQYF.

This chain connects TRBV27 to TRBJ2-7; TRBD1 agrees at 8 bases. V lost 7 bases, J lost 4 bases, and 15 bases stayed unmatched. Germline V gene lookup returns CDR1 MNHEY and CDR2 SMNVEV (reference sequence). This CDR3 has 16 amino acids. The CDR3 is CASTQRQGLGEYEQYF. The CDR3 DNA sequence: TGTGCCAGCACCCAGAGACAGGGGCTTGGTGAGTACGAGCAGTACTTC.

This clone was found once. The chain combines TRBV4-3 with TRBJ2-7, with TRBD2 identical over 7 bases. The V gene end was trimmed by 0 bases and the J gene end by 7 bases; junction bases not matched to a gene: 9. Germline values: CDR1 LGHNA, CDR2 YSLEER. The CDR3 length is 15 residues. The CDR3 DNA reads TGCGCCAGCAGCCAAGATCGGGAGGACTCCCATGAGCAGTACTTC. It yields the protein CASSQDREDSHEQYF.

V usage is TRBV27 and J usage is TRBJ2-7, with 8 bases matching TRBD2. The CDR3 extends over 16 amino acids. Germline V gives CDR1 MNHEY, CDR2 SMNVEV (reference sequence). V was clipped by 2 bases and J by 2 bases; unmatched bases: 8. This CDR3 reads CASSLTSTGGPYEQYF. The CDR3 DNA sequence: TGTGCCAGCAGTTTAACCTCAACGGGGGGGCCCTACGAGCAGTACTTC.

The V call is TRBV2, the J call TRBJ2-7; TRBD1 might be the D (6 bases). The CDR3 contains 14 residues. Germline lookup yields CDR1 SNHLY and CDR2 FYNNEI. V dropped 5 bases and J dropped 2 bases, with 13 bases sitting between them. The CDR3 here is CASSWTDDTYEQYF. The DNA of the CDR3 is TGTGCCAGCAGTTGGACAGACGACACCTACGAGCAGTACTTC.

A single count supports this clone. V and J are TRBV29-1 and TRBJ1-1; 7 bases fit TRBD1. The CDR3 has 11 amino acids. After removal of 2 bases from V and 8 bases from J, the junction contained 2 bases not matched to a gene. Germline assignment: CDR1 SQVTM and CDR2 ANQGSEA. Written as DNA, the CDR3 is TGCAGCGTTGAAACAGGGGAGGAAGCTTTCTTT. Encoded protein: CSVETGEEAFF.